The rows below give T cell receptor beta chains drawn from one sample of a study of blood T cell repertoires in COVID-19. The method was immunoSEQ multiplex PCR; TCRdb's version includes in-frame clones alone and lacks a portion of them. This sample carries 250,000 to 300,000 clones, around 81% of them seen once, and the ten largest clones take over 2.5%. Sequencing input: peripheral blood. These receptors were taken from a woman in her sixties with active or convalescent COVID-19. Each CDR3 is given with its conserved first and last residue. The D gene is left open where the match is weak. Where a row states a size, it is once, few, many or the class of an expanded clone; other rows omit it.

J gene | clone size | D gene | V gene | CDR3 protein | CDR3 DNA
TRBJ1-2 | - | - | TRBV11-2 | CASSLDLGVYGYTF | TGTGCCAGCAGCTTAGATCTGGGAGTCTATGGCTACACCTTC
TRBJ1-5 | - | - | TRBV3-1/TRBV3-2 | CASSQGGENRPQHF | TGTGCCAGCAGCCAAGGGGGGGAAAATCGGCCCCAGCATTTT
TRBJ2-3 | - | - | TRBV7-2 | CASGGQIGAGADTQYF | TGTGCCAGCGGCGGACAAATCGGAGCCGGCGCGGATACGCAGTATTTT
TRBJ1-1 | - | - | TRBV5-1 | CASSPRGGGMNTEAFF | TGCGCCAGCAGCCCCCGGGGGGGAGGGATGAACACTGAAGCTTTCTTT
TRBJ2-3 | - | TRBD1 | TRBV2 | CASSEQGQGISDTQYF | TGTGCCAGCAGTGAACAGGGACAGGGTATATCAGATACGCAGTATTTT
TRBJ1-1 | - | - | TRBV19 | CASKGVQTLNTEAFF | TGTGCCAGTAAAGGGGTTCAGACGTTGAACACTGAAGCTTTCTTT
TRBJ1-1 | - | TRBD1 | TRBV2 | CASEEGQGGNTEAFF | TGTGCCAGTGAAGAGGGTCAGGGGGGGAACACTGAAGCTTTCTTT
TRBJ2-2 | - | - | TRBV19 | CASMRGWDSFTGELFF | TGTGCCAGTATGCGTGGGTGGGACTCTTTCACCGGGGAGCTGTTTTTT
TRBJ2-7 | once | - | TRBV4-1 | CASSQVAADEQYF | TGCGCCAGCAGCCAAGTAGCGGCAGACGAGCAGTACTTC
TRBJ2-1 | few | TRBD2 | TRBV6-5 | CASSPAGGAEQFF | TGTGCCAGCAGCCCGGCGGGGGGGGCTGAGCAGTTCTTC
TRBJ1-1 | - | TRBD1 | TRBV30 | CAWSGALQGANTEAFF | TGTGCCTGGAGTGGAGCTTTACAGGGGGCGAACACTGAAGCTTTCTTT
TRBJ2-5 | - | TRBD2 | TRBV11-2 | CASSRSGGWAAETQYF | TGTGCCAGCAGCCGGTCGGGGGGGTGGGCGGCAGAGACCCAGTACTTC
TRBJ2-3 | - | TRBD2 | TRBV18 | CASSAGTSGGAVDTQYF | TGTGCCAGCTCCGCCGGGACTAGCGGGGGGGCCGTAGATACGCAGTATTTT
TRBJ2-5 | - | TRBD2 | TRBV27 | CASSFGLAGGEETQYF | TGTGCCAGCAGTTTTGGACTAGCGGGGGGTGAGGAGACCCAGTACTTC
TRBJ2-1 | - | TRBD2 | TRBV18 | CASSPPRGVAGGDEQFF | TGTGCCAGCTCACCCCCACGGGGGGTAGCGGGGGGTGATGAGCAGTTCTTC
TRBJ1-1 | few | - | TRBV6-5 | CASSPGQNTEAFF | TGTGCCAGCAGTCCGGGACAGAACACTGAAGCTTTCTTT
TRBJ2-2 | - | - | TRBV27 | CASSSQGLNTGELFF | TGTGCCAGCAGCTCACAGGGCCTGAACACCGGGGAGCTGTTTTTT
TRBJ1-1 | - | TRBD1 | TRBV19 | CASSIIGTGMNTEAFF | TGTGCCAGTAGTATAATAGGGACAGGGATGAACACTGAAGCTTTCTTT
TRBJ1-4 | - | - | TRBV12-3/TRBV12-4 | CASSQGNEKLFF | TGTGCCAGCAGCCAGGGTAATGAAAAACTGTTTTTT
TRBJ1-2 | - | - | TRBV18 | CASSPTRTQGNGYTF | TGTGCCAGCTCACCGACTCGGACGCAGGGTAATGGCTACACCTTC
TRBJ1-2 | - | - | TRBV6-1 | CASSEEGCGYTF | TGTGCCAGCAGTGAAGAGGGGTGTGGCTACACCTTC
TRBJ2-1 | few | - | TRBV6-2/TRBV6-3 | CASSPDSFSYNEQFF | TGTGCCAGCAGCCCGGACAGTTTCTCCTACAATGAGCAGTTCTTC
TRBJ2-2 | - | - | TRBV11-3 | CASSATEPGELFF | TGTGCCAGCAGCGCGACAGAACCCGGGGAGCTGTTTTTT
TRBJ2-1 | - | - | TRBV7-6 | CASSLADSAFSYNEQFF | TGTGCCAGCAGCTTAGCGGACAGCGCCTTCTCCTACAATGAGCAGTTCTTC
TRBJ1-5 | - | TRBD1 | TRBV19 | CASGSRRDRVGGNQPQHF | TGTGCCAGTGGAAGCCGCCGGGACAGGGTCGGGGGCAATCAGCCCCAGCATTTT
TRBJ2-3 | - | - | TRBV6-5 | CASKSAGTDTQYF | TGTGCCAGCAAGTCCGCGGGCACAGATACGCAGTATTTT
TRBJ1-2 | - | - | TRBV5-1 | CASAEAQGYYGYTF | TGCGCCAGTGCTGAGGCTCAGGGGTACTATGGCTACACCTTC
TRBJ2-7 | - | - | TRBV19 | CASSYGTYEQYF | TGTGCCAGTAGTTACGGGACCTACGAGCAGTACTTC
TRBJ1-1 | few | - | TRBV2 | CASSKLFMNTEAFF | TGTGCCAGCAGCAAACTTTTCATGAACACTGAAGCTTTCTTT
TRBJ2-7 | - | - | TRBV11-2 | CASTSLTVPNYEQYF | TGTGCCAGCACCTCCCTGACAGTCCCTAACTACGAGCAGTACTTC
TRBJ2-7 | once | TRBD2 | TRBV4-3 | CASSQEIAGGLEQYF | TGCGCCAGCAGCCAAGAAATAGCGGGGGGTCTAGAGCAGTACTTC
TRBJ2-5 | - | - | TRBV7-9 | CASRAQETQYF | TGTGCCAGCAGAGCCCAAGAGACCCAGTACTTC
TRBJ1-1 | - | TRBD1 | TRBV30 | CAWSRDSTVPEAFF | TGTGCCTGGAGTAGGGACAGTACGGTCCCTGAAGCTTTCTTT
TRBJ2-1 | - | TRBD2 | TRBV19 | CASSPGLAGAYNEQFF | TGTGCCAGTAGTCCTGGACTAGCGGGGGCCTACAATGAGCAGTTCTTC
TRBJ2-2 | - | TRBD1 | TRBV20-1 | CSASPRQGANTGELFF | TGCAGTGCTAGTCCAAGACAGGGGGCGAACACCGGGGAGCTGTTTTTT
TRBJ1-2 | - | TRBD1 | TRBV6-5 | CASSRQGTNYGYTF | TGTGCCAGCAGTAGACAGGGAACTAACTATGGCTACACCTTC
TRBJ1-3 | - | - | TRBV18 | CASSPLPNPGGSGNTIYF | TGTGCCAGCTCACCACTTCCCAATCCGGGGGGTTCTGGAAACACCATATATTTT
TRBJ1-2 | - | - | TRBV14 | CASSQDLGGNYGYTF | TGTGCCAGCAGCCAAGATCTGGGGGGGAACTATGGCTACACCTTC
TRBJ2-3 | - | TRBD1 | TRBV18 | CASSAARTGGTDTQYF | TGTGCCAGCTCAGCAGCTCGGACAGGGGGCACAGATACGCAGTATTTT
TRBJ1-5 | few | - | TRBV30 | CAWSVTSSNQPQHF | TGTGCCTGGAGTGTAACCAGTAGCAATCAGCCCCAGCATTTT
TRBJ2-2 | - | - | TRBV2 | CASTTGNTGELFF | TGTGCCAGTACCACAGGGAACACCGGGGAGCTGTTTTTT
TRBJ1-2 | - | - | TRBV6-2/TRBV6-3 | CASSYATITGKLTSIYGYTF | TGTGCCAGCAGTTATGCGACAATTACAGGGAAACTAACCTCCATCTATGGCTACACCTTC
TRBJ1-1 | - | TRBD1 | TRBV19 | CASSRTGRTEAFF | TGTGCCAGTAGTAGGACAGGGAGGACTGAAGCTTTCTTT
TRBJ1-2 | - | - | TRBV6-5 | CASSYGPPYGYTF | TGTGCCAGCAGTTATGGGCCACCATATGGCTACACCTTC
TRBJ1-2 | - | - | TRBV5-1 | CASSARGAFSDYGYTF | TGCGCCAGCAGCGCCCGGGGGGCCTTCTCGGACTATGGCTACACCTTC
TRBJ1-4 | many | - | TRBV14 | CASSQGRGGKLFF | TGTGCCAGCAGCCAAGGTCGTGGGGGGAAACTGTTTTTT
TRBJ2-1 | - | - | TRBV4-1 | CASRYRPGGEQFF | TGCGCCAGCAGGTACCGCCCCGGGGGTGAGCAGTTCTTC
TRBJ1-2 | - | - | TRBV3-1/TRBV3-2 | CASSQEINYGYTF | TGTGCCAGCAGCCAAGAAATAAACTATGGCTACACCTTC
TRBJ1-1 | - | - | TRBV3-1/TRBV3-2 | CASSSRTVGANTEAFF | TGTGCCAGCAGCTCCCGGACAGTAGGGGCGAACACTGAAGCTTTCTTT
TRBJ2-3 | - | TRBD2 | TRBV3-1/TRBV3-2 | CASSVRGGTDTQYF | TGTGCCAGCAGTGTGCGGGGGGGCACAGATACGCAGTATTTT
TRBJ1-4 | few | - | TRBV5-1 | CASRVDLTGGNEKLFF | TGCGCCAGCAGAGTTGACCTGACCGGAGGTAATGAAAAACTGTTTTTT
TRBJ2-5 | - | - | TRBV7-2 | CASSFPHRVGEETQYF | TGTGCCAGCAGCTTCCCCCACAGGGTGGGGGAAGAGACCCAGTACTTC
TRBJ2-5 | - | - | TRBV4-1 | CASSPYNQETQYF | TGCGCCAGCAGCCCCTATAACCAAGAGACCCAGTACTTC
TRBJ2-5 | - | TRBD2 | TRBV7-9 | CASSSRGEETQYF | TGTGCCAGCAGCTCCCGGGGGGAAGAGACCCAGTACTTC
TRBJ2-7 | - | TRBD2 | TRBV7-2 | CASSKPKQRLSGAEQYF | TGTGCCAGCAGCAAGCCGAAGCAGCGACTAAGCGGGGCTGAGCAGTACTTC
TRBJ2-3 | - | TRBD1 | TRBV27 | CASSPAAGGVTDTQYF | TGTGCCAGCAGCCCTGCGGCAGGGGGAGTCACAGATACGCAGTATTTT
TRBJ1-1 | few | TRBD1 | TRBV7-6 | CASSYGRGLGTEAFF | TGTGCCAGCAGCTACGGAAGGGGGCTGGGGACTGAAGCTTTCTTT
TRBJ2-3 | - | TRBD2 | TRBV9 | CASSVGGLATDTQYF | TGTGCCAGCAGCGTAGGGGGACTAGCAACAGATACGCAGTATTTT